This TCR beta chain comes out of a study of T cells expressing NK-cell markers. Study summary: Repertoires of TCR beta were obtained from T cells sorted as CD3+CD56+NKG2C+, CD3+CD56+NKG2C- and CD3+CD56-NKG2C+. Out of eight donors sequenced, seven tested HCMV-seropositive and the remaining one seronegative. Broader study findings: As a fraction of CD8+ T cells, dominant NKG2C+ clonotypes reached about 1.0-7.5% in 5 or 6 donors.

Regarding this clonotype: The antigen is undetermined.

Synthesis of TCR beta cDNA relied on 5'RACE template switching carrying UMIs. TCRdb re-called the 5' RACE reads and catalogs CDR3 proteins one per entry, DNA excluded. Here the sample table reports 500,000 or so distinct CDR3 sequences. Germline V gene lookup returns CDR1 SGHVS and CDR2 FQNEAQ. This CDR3 comprises 16 residues. The sequencing input was blood T cells: a sorted CD56 or NKG2C T cell subset, CD4+ or CD8+ T cells, or bulk PBMC T cells (not recorded which). The rearrangement links TRBV7-8 to TRBJ2-5; with no DNA, the TCRdb D assignment of TRBD2 cannot be verified. This TCR derives from a man younger than 35 in good health. CDR3 region: CASSSVPGLAAETQYF. The full variable domain, completed using reference TRBV7-8 and TRBJ2-5, is GAGVSQSPRYKVAKRGQDVALRCDPISGHVSLFWYQQALGQGPEFLTYFQNEAQLDKSGLPSDRFFAERPEGSVSTLKIQRTQQEDSAVYLCASSSVPGLAAETQYFGPGTRLLVL.